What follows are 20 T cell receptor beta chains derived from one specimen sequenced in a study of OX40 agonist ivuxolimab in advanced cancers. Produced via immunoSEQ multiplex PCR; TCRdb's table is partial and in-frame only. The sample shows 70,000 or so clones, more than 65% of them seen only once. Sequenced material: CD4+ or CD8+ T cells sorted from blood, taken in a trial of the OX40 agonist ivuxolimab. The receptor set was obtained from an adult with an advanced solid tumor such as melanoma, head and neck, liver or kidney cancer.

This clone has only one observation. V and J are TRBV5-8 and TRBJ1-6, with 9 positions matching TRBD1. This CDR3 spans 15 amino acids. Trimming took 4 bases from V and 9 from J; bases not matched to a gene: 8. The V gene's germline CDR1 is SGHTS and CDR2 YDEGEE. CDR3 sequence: CASSPDRGFGSPLHF. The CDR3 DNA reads TGTGCCAGCAGCCCGGACAGGGGATTCGGTTCACCCCTCCACTTT. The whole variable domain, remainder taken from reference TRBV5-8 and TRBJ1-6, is EAGVTQSPTHLIKTRGQQATLRCSPISGHTSVYWYQQALGLGLQFLLWYDEGEERNRGNFPPRFSGRQFPNYSSELNVNALELEDSALYLCASSPDRGFGSPLHFGNGTRLTVT.

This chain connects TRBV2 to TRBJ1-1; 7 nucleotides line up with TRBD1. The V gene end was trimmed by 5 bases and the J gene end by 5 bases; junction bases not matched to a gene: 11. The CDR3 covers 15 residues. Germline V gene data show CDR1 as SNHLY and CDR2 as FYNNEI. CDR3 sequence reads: CASSPNRGGRTEAFF. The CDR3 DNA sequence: TGTGCCAGCAGTCCCAACAGGGGAGGGAGGACTGAAGCTTTCTTT.

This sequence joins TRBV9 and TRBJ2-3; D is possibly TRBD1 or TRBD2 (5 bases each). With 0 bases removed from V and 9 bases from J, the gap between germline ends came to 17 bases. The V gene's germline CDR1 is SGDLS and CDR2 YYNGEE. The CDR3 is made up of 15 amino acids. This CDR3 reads CASSVASGTEETQYF. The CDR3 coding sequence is TGTGCCAGCAGCGTAGCCTCCGGGACCGAGGAGACGCAGTATTTT.

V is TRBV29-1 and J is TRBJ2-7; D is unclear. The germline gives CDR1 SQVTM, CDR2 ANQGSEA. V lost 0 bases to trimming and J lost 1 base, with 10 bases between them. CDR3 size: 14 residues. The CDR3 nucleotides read TGCAGCGTTGAAGAGATGGGCCAGTCCTACGAGCAGTACTTC. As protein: CSVEEMGQSYEQYF.

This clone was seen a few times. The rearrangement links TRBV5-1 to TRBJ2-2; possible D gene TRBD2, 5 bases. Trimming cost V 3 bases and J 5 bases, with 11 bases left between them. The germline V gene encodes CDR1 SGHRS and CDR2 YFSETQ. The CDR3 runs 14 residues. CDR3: CASSSAPGTGELFF. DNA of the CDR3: TGCGCCAGCAGCTCGGCTCCGGGGACCGGGGAGCTGTTTTTT.

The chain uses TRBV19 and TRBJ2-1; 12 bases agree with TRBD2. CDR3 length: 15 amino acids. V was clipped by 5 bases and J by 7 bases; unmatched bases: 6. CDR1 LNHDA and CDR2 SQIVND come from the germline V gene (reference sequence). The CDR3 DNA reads TGTGCCAGTAGTCCCCTAGCGGGGGGGCAGAATGAGCAGTTCTTC. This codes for CASSPLAGGQNEQFF.

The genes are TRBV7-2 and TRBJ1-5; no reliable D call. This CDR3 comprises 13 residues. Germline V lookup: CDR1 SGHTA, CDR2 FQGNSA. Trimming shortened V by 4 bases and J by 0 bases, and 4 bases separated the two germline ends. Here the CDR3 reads CASSSYSNQPQHF. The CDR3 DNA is TGTGCCAGCAGCTCCTATAGCAATCAGCCCCAGCATTTT.

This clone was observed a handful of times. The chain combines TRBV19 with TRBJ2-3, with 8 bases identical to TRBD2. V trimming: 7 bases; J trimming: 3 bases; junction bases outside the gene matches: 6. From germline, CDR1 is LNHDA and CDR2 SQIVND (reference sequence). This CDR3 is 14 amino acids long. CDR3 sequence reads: CASTRGGPTDTQYF. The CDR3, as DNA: TGTGCCAGTACTCGCGGGGGGCCGACAGATACGCAGTATTTT.

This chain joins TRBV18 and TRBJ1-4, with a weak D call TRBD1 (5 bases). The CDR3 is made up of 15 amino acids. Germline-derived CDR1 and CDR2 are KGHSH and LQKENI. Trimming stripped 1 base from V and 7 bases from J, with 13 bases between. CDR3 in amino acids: CASSPLGQGGEKLFF. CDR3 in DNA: TGTGCCAGCTCACCACTGGGGCAGGGTGGTGAAAAACTGTTTTTT.

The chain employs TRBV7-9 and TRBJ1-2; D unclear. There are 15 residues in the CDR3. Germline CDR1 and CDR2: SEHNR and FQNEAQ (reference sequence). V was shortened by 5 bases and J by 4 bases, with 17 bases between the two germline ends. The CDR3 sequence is CASSLGARETYGYTF. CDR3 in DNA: TGTGCCAGCAGCCTCGGAGCCCGGGAAACCTATGGCTACACCTTC.

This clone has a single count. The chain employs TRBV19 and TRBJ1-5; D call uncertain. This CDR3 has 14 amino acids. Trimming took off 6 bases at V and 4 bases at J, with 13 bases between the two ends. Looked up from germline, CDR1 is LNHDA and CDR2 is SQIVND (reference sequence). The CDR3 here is CASRAWGGNQPQHF. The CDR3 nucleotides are TGTGCCAGTAGGGCCTGGGGAGGGAATCAGCCCCAGCATTTT.

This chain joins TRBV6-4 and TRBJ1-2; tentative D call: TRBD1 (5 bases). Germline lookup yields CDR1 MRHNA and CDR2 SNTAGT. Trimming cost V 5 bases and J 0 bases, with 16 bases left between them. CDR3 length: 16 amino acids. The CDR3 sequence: CASSYAAGGTNYGYTF. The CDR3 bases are TGTGCCAGCAGTTATGCCGCGGGGGGTACTAACTATGGCTACACCTTC.

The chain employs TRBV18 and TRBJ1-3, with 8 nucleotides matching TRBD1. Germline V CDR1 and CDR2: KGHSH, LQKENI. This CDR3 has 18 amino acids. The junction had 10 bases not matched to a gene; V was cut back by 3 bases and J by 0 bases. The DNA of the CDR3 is TGTGCCAGCTCACCGGCATCCGGGACAGGCGACTCTGGAAACACCATATATTTT. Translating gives CASSPASGTGDSGNTIYF.

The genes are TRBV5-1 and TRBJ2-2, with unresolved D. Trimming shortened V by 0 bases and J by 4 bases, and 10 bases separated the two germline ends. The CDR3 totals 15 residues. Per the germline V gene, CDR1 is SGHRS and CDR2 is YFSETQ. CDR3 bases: TGCGCCAGCAGCTTGGTGGGGTTGAGCACCGGGGAGCTGTTTTTT. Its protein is CASSLVGLSTGELFF.

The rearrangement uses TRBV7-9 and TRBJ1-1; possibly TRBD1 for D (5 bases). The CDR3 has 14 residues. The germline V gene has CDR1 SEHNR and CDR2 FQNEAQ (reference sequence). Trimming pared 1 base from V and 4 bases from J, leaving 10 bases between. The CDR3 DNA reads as TGTGCCAGCAGCTTAGACGGGGGGAGCACTGAAGCTTTCTTT. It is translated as CASSLDGGSTEAFF. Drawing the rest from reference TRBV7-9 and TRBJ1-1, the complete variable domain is DTGVSQNPRHKITKRGQNVTFRCDPISEHNRLYWYRQTLGQGPEFLTYFQNEAQLEKSRLLSDRFSAERPKGSFSTLEIQRTEQGDSAMYLCASSLDGGSTEAFFGQGTRLTVV.

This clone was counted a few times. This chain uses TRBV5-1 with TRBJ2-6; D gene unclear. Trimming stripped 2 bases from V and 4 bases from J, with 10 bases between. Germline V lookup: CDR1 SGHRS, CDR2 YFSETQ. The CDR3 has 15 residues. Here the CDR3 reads CASSFSVLGANVLTF. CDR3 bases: TGCGCCAGCAGCTTCAGCGTCCTGGGGGCCAACGTCCTGACTTTC.

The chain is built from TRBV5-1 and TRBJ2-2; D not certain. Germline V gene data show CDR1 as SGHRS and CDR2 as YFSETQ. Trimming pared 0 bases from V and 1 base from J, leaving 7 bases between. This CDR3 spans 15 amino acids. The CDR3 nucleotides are TGCGCCAGCAGCTTGGGTCCAAGGAACACCGGGGAGCTGTTTTTT. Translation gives CASSLGPRNTGELFF. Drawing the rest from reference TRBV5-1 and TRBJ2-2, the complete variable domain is KAGVTQTPRYLIKTRGQQVTLSCSPISGHRSVSWYQQTPGQGLQFLFEYFSETQRNKGNFPGRFSGRQFSNSRSEMNVSTLELGDSALYLCASSLGPRNTGELFFGEGSRLTVL.

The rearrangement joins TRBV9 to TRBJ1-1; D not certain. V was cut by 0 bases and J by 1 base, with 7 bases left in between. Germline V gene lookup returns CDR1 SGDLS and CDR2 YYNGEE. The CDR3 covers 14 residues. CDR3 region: CASSVDKGNTEAFF. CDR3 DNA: TGTGCCAGCAGCGTAGATAAAGGGAACACTGAAGCTTTCTTT.

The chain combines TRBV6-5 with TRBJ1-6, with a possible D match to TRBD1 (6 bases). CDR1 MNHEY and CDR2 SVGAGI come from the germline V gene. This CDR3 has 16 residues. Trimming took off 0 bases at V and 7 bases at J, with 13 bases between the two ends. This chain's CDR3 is CASSYSGGARNSPLHF. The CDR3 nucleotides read TGTGCCAGCAGTTACTCCGGGGGCGCGAGGAATTCACCCCTCCACTTT.

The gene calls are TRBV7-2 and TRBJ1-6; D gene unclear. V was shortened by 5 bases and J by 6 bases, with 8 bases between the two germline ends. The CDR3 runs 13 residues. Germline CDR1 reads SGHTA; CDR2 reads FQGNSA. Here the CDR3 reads CASSPRSNSPLHF. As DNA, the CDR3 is TGTGCCAGCAGCCCCCGGAGTAATTCACCCCTCCACTTT.